This TCR beta chain emerged from a study of T cell repertoires in cytomegalovirus infection. Study in general: CMV epitopes that were recently identified and HLA-C-restricted were used alongside well-studied HLA-B-restricted ones. Indications came from public TCR beta signatures; they pointed to CMV infection and to a matching HLA type.

On this clonotype itself: Its cognate antigen is unknown.

One entry per CDR3 protein results from TCRdb running MiXCR on the reads. The data contain over 45,000 distinct CDR3 sequences, around 18% of them seen just once; the ten biggest clones take up about 30%. The study's findings and limits: Frequencies of public TCR beta families were cumulated, and this identified carriers of CMV plus the relevant HLA. Clonotype analysis showed dominance of the ex vivo response by HLA-C-restricted CMV-specific TCR beta clonotypes.

The receptor's source is a human donor in good health (CMV status not recorded). Some clones in this sample may be carry-over from other donors' samples. Sequences were derived from CD8+ T cells from cultured PBMCs, sampled from culture after CMV antigen stimulation.

CDR3 residues: CASSPGRTYEQYF. The CDR3 DNA reads TGTGCCAGCAGCCCCGGACGTACCTACGAGCAGTACTTC. The chain recombines TRBV12-3 or TRBV12-4 with TRBJ2-7; no definite D call. This CDR3 has 13 amino acids. The V end was cut by 6 bases, the J end by 2 bases, with 11 bases between.